This TCR beta chain came from a study of T cells after yellow fever vaccination. Study details: In the case of low-cell-number fractions, SMART-Seq v4 Ultra Low Input was used for preparation. Study results and caveats: Re-detected after boosting: most primary clones, 96% of CD4 and 75% to 90% of CD8. Although most clonotypes did not, a small share appeared in both CD4 and CD8 compartments.

TCRdb ran MiXCR on the 5' RACE reads and lists one entry per CDR3 protein. The sample carries about 330,000 distinct CDR3 sequences, 8% to 9.5% recorded once. The CDR3 is 15 residues long. From germline, CDR1 is MGHDK and CDR2 SYGVNS. V was shortened by 1 base and J by 6 bases, with 13 bases between the two germline ends. Concerning this clonotype: Its specificity is not known.

The J gene is TRBJ1-5, the V gene TRBV25-1, with D maybe TRBD1 (5 bases). This clonotype was obtained from a man in his late teens or twenties who received the YFV17D yellow fever vaccine. Sequenced material: PBMCs, taken about 49 days after the first yellow fever vaccination. The CDR3 DNA sequence: TGTGCCAGCAGTGAATCAGGAGGGGACGTTCAGCCCCAGCATTTT. Translation gives CASSESGGDVQPQHF.